Presented here are 15 T cell receptor beta chains from one specimen sequenced in a study of T cell changes during pregnancy in multiple sclerosis. The method was immunoSEQ multiplex PCR; TCRdb's version includes in-frame clones alone and lacks a portion of them. The sample consists of around 75,000 clones, roughly nine tenths of them appearing once. The input for sequencing was peripheral blood, taken in the first trimester of pregnancy. The receptor source for this set is a female donor in good health, enrolled as a control in a pregnancy study.

This chain joins TRBV11-2 and TRBJ1-2; D is perhaps TRBD1 (5 bases). Germline CDR1 reads SGHAT; CDR2 reads FQNNGV. V gave up 3 bases and J gave up 4 bases, with 15 bases separating them. This CDR3 is built from 15 residues. In DNA form, the CDR3 reads TGTGCCAGCAGCTTTAGGGGAAGGGCTACCTATGGCTACACCTTC. This codes for CASSFRGRATYGYTF.

Comment on this clone: This CDR3 is also generated by other DNA sequences in the sample. The chain joins TRBV7-9 to TRBJ1-1; 7 positions agree with TRBD1. CDR3 size: 13 residues. Germline V gene lookup returns CDR1 SEHNR and CDR2 FQNEAQ (reference sequence). J lost 1 base, V lost 4 bases, and 0 bases had no gene match. The CDR3 DNA is TGTGCCAGCAGCTGGACAGGGAACACTGAAGCTTTCTTT. Amino acids: CASSWTGNTEAFF.

The chain combines TRBV7-8 with TRBJ2-2; 8 nucleotides align to TRBD2. Germline assignment: CDR1 SGHVS and CDR2 FQNEAQ. The junction had 8 bases not matched to a gene; V was cut back by 5 bases and J by 6 bases. The CDR3 spans 15 residues. The CDR3 reads CASSSSGMAAGELFF. Written as DNA, the CDR3 is TGTGCCAGCAGCAGTAGCGGGATGGCGGCCGGGGAGCTGTTTTTT.

This clone was seen a single time. The rearrangement joins TRBV19 to TRBJ1-2, with D perhaps matching TRBD1 (6 bases). Germline values: CDR1 LNHDA, CDR2 SQIVND (reference sequence). This CDR3 has 16 amino acids. V lost 2 bases and J lost 0, with 13 bases in between. As DNA, the CDR3 is TGTGCCAGTAGTATACCGGGGAACAGGGCTAACTATGGCTACACCTTC. It yields the protein CASSIPGNRANYGYTF.

The rearrangement joins TRBV5-4 to TRBJ1-1; 7 nucleotides align to TRBD1. The CDR3 has 15 amino acids. CDR1 is SGHNT and CDR2 is YYREEE in the germline V gene (reference sequence). V shed 4 bases and J 0 bases; nucleotides not matched to a gene: 6. The CDR3 region has the DNA TGTGCCAGCAGCCGAGTGGGACAGATGAACACTGAAGCTTTCTTT. Protein sequence: CASSRVGQMNTEAFF.

J is TRBJ1-1 and V is TRBV19, with a tentative D call TRBD1 (6 bases). The ends were cut back, 3 bases at V and 5 bases at J, with 13 bases in the middle. This CDR3 comprises 14 residues. Germline V CDR1 and CDR2: LNHDA, SQIVND (reference sequence). This CDR3 is CASSIQQGGTEAFF. CDR3 bases: TGTGCCAGTAGTATTCAACAGGGTGGGACTGAAGCTTTCTTT.

This rearrangement joins TRBV5-8 to TRBJ2-5; TRBD1 might be the D (6 bases). V lost 7 bases and J lost 3, with 16 bases in between. CDR1 and CDR2 (germline): SGHTS, YDEGEE. The CDR3 contains 14 residues. For the CDR3, the DNA is TGTGCCAGCGGTCCCCTTAGGACAGAAGAGACCCAGTACTTC. Its translation: CASGPLRTEETQYF.

This chain joins TRBV7-9 and TRBJ1-4; D unclear. The V and J ends lost 4 bases and 7 bases respectively, with 13 bases between them. Germline lookup yields CDR1 SEHNR and CDR2 FQNEAQ (reference sequence). CDR3 length equals 14 residues. CDR3 DNA: TGTGCCAGCAGCTCCGGGTTTTTAGGTGAAAAACTGTTTTTT. As protein: CASSSGFLGEKLFF.

This clone was observed a few times. This chain joins TRBV2 and TRBJ1-5; tentative D call: TRBD1 (5 bases). CDR1 is SNHLY, CDR2 FYNNEI, per germline. Trimming removed 6 bases at V and 0 bases at J, with 12 bases between. CDR3 length equals 15 residues. This CDR3 reads CASRGGGVSNQPQHF. The CDR3 coding sequence is TGTGCCAGCAGGGGGGGAGGGGTTAGCAATCAGCCCCAGCATTTT.

This clone came up a few times. V is TRBV6-6 and J is TRBJ1-6, with D maybe TRBD1 (6 bases). This CDR3 spans 14 amino acids. From germline, CDR1 is MNHNY and CDR2 SVGAGI (reference sequence). Trimming cost V 6 bases and J 7 bases, with 13 bases left between them. CDR3 nucleotide sequence: TGTGCCAGCAGCCTGACCACAGGGAATTCACCCCTCCACTTT. Its protein is CASSLTTGNSPLHF.

The chain links TRBV11-2 to TRBJ1-2, with 8 bases matching TRBD1. Germline V gives CDR1 SGHAT, CDR2 FQNNGV. The CDR3 consists of 13 residues. V dropped 6 bases and J dropped 8; count of bases not matched to a gene: 8. The DNA for the CDR3 is TGTGCCAGCAGTCCTGACAGGGGTGGAGGCTACACCTTC. This translates into CASSPDRGGGYTF.

The sample holds one count of this clone. The chain is built from TRBV2 and TRBJ1-2, with 9 bases matching TRBD1. The CDR3 has 13 amino acids. J gave up 5 bases and V 6 bases, and 4 bases lay outside the gene matches. Per germline, CDR1 SNHLY and CDR2 FYNNEI. The CDR3: CASRGDRVYGYTF. The CDR3 coding sequence is TGTGCCAGCAGGGGGGACAGGGTTTATGGCTACACCTTC.

This clone was detected only once. The V gene is TRBV15, the J gene TRBJ1-3; 7 nucleotides match TRBD1. Germline values: CDR1 LNHNV, CDR2 YYDKDF (reference sequence). The CDR3 loop spans 15 amino acids. The V gene end was trimmed by 0 bases and the J gene end by 4 bases; junction bases not matched to a gene: 3. Here the CDR3 DNA reads TGTGCCACCAGCAGAGATAGGGGGCCCGGAAACACCATATATTTT. Protein: CATSRDRGPGNTIYF.

The chain uses TRBV5-4 and TRBJ2-7; 7 bases agree with TRBD2. V dropped 2 bases and J dropped 6; count of bases not matched to a gene: 8. CDR1 SGHNT and CDR2 YYREEE come from the germline V gene (reference sequence). The CDR3 covers 14 residues. The CDR3 DNA reads as TGTGCCAGCAGCTTCCAGCGGGATATTGGCGAGCAGTACTTC. As protein: CASSFQRDIGEQYF.

The J gene is TRBJ2-7, the V gene TRBV11-2; TRBD1 agrees at 10 bases. V shed 2 bases, J shed 7 bases, and the junction held 8 bases outside the gene matches. The CDR3 is 15 amino acids. CDR1 is SGHAT and CDR2 is FQNNGV in the germline V gene. The DNA of the CDR3 is TGTGCCAGCAGCTTATTCCGACAGGGGGCGGAGGAGCAGTACTTC. It encodes CASSLFRQGAEEQYF.